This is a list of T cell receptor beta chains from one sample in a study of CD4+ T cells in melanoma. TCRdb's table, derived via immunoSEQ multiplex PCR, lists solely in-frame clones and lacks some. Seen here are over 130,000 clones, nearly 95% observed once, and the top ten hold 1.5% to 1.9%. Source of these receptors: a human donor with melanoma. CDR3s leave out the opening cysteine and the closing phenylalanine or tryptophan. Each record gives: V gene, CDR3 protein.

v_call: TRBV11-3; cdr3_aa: ASSAGTGTNEQY
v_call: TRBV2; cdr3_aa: ASSDRRSSTDTQY
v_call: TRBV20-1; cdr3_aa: SPGSTEAF
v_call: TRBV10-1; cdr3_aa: ASSRDIAYEQY
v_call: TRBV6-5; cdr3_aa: ASSYEGTVGSPLH
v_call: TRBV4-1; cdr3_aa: ASSQGSGGQETQY
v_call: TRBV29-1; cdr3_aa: SVDSIDSGNTIY
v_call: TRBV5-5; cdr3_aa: ASSPGITYEQY
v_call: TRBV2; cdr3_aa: ASSENRAWDTQY
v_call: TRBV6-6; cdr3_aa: ASRERQGVNTEAF
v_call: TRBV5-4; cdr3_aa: ASSLDPGGGETQY
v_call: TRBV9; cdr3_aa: ASSVGGYNNEQF
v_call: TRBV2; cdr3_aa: ASGERETGELF
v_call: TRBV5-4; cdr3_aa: ASSLASASRKLF
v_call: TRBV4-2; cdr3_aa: ASSQRGGPIEQF
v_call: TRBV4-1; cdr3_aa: ASSQGRTGGTEAF
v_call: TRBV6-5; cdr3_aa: ASRLVRDRVGYT
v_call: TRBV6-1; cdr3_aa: ASSGALPGANVLT
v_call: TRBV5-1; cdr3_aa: ASSLEWAGGSTDTQY
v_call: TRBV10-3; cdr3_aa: AISAQDTQY
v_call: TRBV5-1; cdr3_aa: ASSVTGTNWDTQY
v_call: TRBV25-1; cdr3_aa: ASSGWNGNNEQF
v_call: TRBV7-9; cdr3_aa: ASSEETQY
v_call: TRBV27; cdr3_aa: ASSRSSGEPNYGYT
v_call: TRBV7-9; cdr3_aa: ASSSTRGEFNSPLH
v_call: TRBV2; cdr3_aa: ASSIRGASNQPQH
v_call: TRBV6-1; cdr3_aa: ASSDPGQMNTEAF
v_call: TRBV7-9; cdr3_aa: ASSRSGTSTDTQY
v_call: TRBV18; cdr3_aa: ASSPGTLAVDEQF